The 29 T cell receptor beta chains presented below share a single source sample, sequenced in a study of early T cells in non-severe SARS-CoV-2 infection. TCRdb redid the calling of the 5' RACE reads with MiXCR, one entry per CDR3 protein. The profile shows 45,000 to 55,000 distinct CDR3 sequences, roughly 6.8% of them singletons. Sequencing was done on a sample of whole blood. These receptors all come from an adult who was a healthcare worker with PCR-confirmed SARS-CoV-2 infection or an uninfected control (not recorded which).

This clonotype occurred a few times. The chain employs TRBV7-9 and TRBJ2-3; D is ambiguous. Germline CDR1 and CDR2: SEHNR and FQNEAQ (reference sequence). This CDR3 is built from 16 residues. Trimming cost V 4 bases and J 3 bases, with 17 bases left between them. The DNA of the CDR3 is TGTGCCAGCAGCTCGACCGCTAGGAGAAATACAGATACGCAGTATTTT. Its translation is CASSSTARRNTDTQYF.

This clonotype has a count of ten or more. This chain connects TRBV6-2 or TRBV6-3 to TRBJ2-3, with a weak D call TRBD2 (6 bases). The CDR3 runs to 14 residues. Trimming removed 0 bases from V and 3 bases from J, with 7 bases in between. CDR1 and CDR2 from the germline V gene are MNHEY and SVGEGT. The CDR3 nucleotides are TGTGCCAGCAGTTACTCGGGGACTACAGATACGCAGTATTTT. Its translation: CASSYSGTTDTQYF.

Comments on this clonotype: Possible read error: a much larger clone is one base away. The gene calls are TRBV6-5 and TRBJ2-1; possibly TRBD1 or TRBD2 for D (7 bases each). The length of the CDR3 is 16 residues. Germline lookup yields CDR1 MNHEY and CDR2 SVGAGI. Between the trimmed V and J ends, which lost 6 bases and 6 bases, there was a span of 21 bases. The chain's CDR3 is CASRSLTSRGANEQFF. CDR3 bases: TGTGCCAGCAGAAGCCTGACTAGCAGGGGGGCCAATGAGCAGTTCTTC.

This clonotype was observed at least ten times. The V gene is TRBV11-2, the J gene TRBJ2-1, with TRBD1 identical over 11 bases. Germline loops: CDR1 SGHAT, CDR2 FQNNGV. V lost 4 bases, J lost 9 bases, and 2 bases stayed unmatched. This CDR3 is built from 13 residues. Here the CDR3 DNA reads TGTGCCAGCAGCTGGACAGGGGGCGTTGAGCAGTTCTTC. Residues: CASSWTGGVEQFF.

This clonotype was detected many times. The CDR3 here is CSVGRGQGYEQYF. The CDR3 DNA is TGCAGCGTGGGGAGGGGACAGGGGTACGAGCAGTACTTC. V is TRBV29-1 and J is TRBJ2-7; the match to TRBD1 covers 10 bases. Germline V gene sequence: CDR1 SQVTM, CDR2 ANQGSEA. The CDR3 length is 13 residues. Trimming removed 6 bases from V and 4 bases from J; junction bases left unmatched: 6.

This chain links TRBV15 with TRBJ1-5; 8 positions agree with TRBD1. The ends lost 3 bases at V and 2 bases at J; junction bases unmatched: 12. Germline values: CDR1 LNHNV, CDR2 YYDKDF (reference sequence). The CDR3 consists of 18 residues. The CDR3 is CATSSPGAGGFGNQPQHF. Here the CDR3 DNA reads TGTGCCACCAGCAGTCCTGGGGCAGGGGGCTTCGGCAATCAGCCCCAGCATTTT. Based on the CDR3 plus reference TRBV15 and TRBJ1-5, the full variable domain is DAMVIQNPRYQVTQFGKPVTLSCSQTLNHNVMYWYQQKSSQAPKLLFHYYDKDFNNEADTPDNFQSRRPNTSFCFLDIRSPGLGDTAMYLCATSSPGAGGFGNQPQHFGDGTRLSIL.

This clonotype has a count of ten or more. This sequence joins TRBV4-2 and TRBJ2-5; 8 nucleotides align to TRBD2. V trimming: 4 bases; J trimming: 5 bases; junction bases outside the gene matches: 9. From germline, CDR1 is LGHNA and CDR2 YNFKEQ. This CDR3 is built from 15 residues. Here the CDR3 DNA reads TGTGCCAGCAGCCCCGAAACGGGGGGGGGCGAGACCCAGTACTTC. Translating gives CASSPETGGGETQYF.

This clonotype showed up just a few times. The chain employs TRBV20-1 and TRBJ2-2, with a tentative D call TRBD1 (5 bases). The CDR3 sequence is 13 residues long. Trimming cost V 3 bases and J 2 bases, with 7 bases left between them. CDR1 is DFQATT, CDR2 SNEGSKA, per germline (reference sequence). The CDR3 loop is CSASRGNTGELFF. CDR3 DNA: TGCAGTGCTAGTAGGGGCAACACCGGGGAGCTGTTTTTT.

This clonotype was seen ten or more times. The chain links TRBV4-3 to TRBJ2-1; tentatively, D is TRBD2 (5 bases). V gave up 4 bases and J gave up 4 bases, with 11 bases separating them. There are 14 residues in the CDR3. Germline assignment: CDR1 LGHNA and CDR2 YSLEER. In DNA, the CDR3 is TGCGCCAGCAGCCCCCCCCCGGGGTACAATGAGCAGTTCTTC. Its translation is CASSPPPGYNEQFF.

This clonotype was picked up a small number of times. This sequence joins TRBV7-6 and TRBJ2-2; D gene ambiguous. CDR3 length: 12 residues. Trimming removed 3 bases from V and 3 bases from J, with 2 bases in between. Per germline, CDR1 SGHVS and CDR2 FNYEAQ. The CDR3 DNA reads as TGTGCCAGCAGCTTTCACACCGGGGAGCTGTTTTTT. Encoded protein: CASSFHTGELFF. Supplemented by reference TRBV7-6 and TRBJ2-2, the full variable domain reads GAGVSQSPRYKVTKRGQDVALRCDPISGHVSLYWYRQALGQGPEFLTYFNYEAQQDKSGLPNDRFSAERPEGSISTLTIQRTEQRDSAMYRCASSFHTGELFFGEGSRLTVL.

Points on this clonotype: This may be a read error: a much more frequent sequence differs by one nucleotide. The gene calls are TRBV4-3 and TRBJ2-3; D possibly corresponds to TRBD1 (6 bases). The CDR3 loop spans 15 amino acids. CDR1 and CDR2 from the germline V gene are LGHNA and YSLEER. Written as DNA, the CDR3 is TGCGCCAGCGGCCAAGGAACAGGGTTTTCAGATACGCAGTATTTT. Translated, it gives CASGQGTGFSDTQYF.

This clonotype was recorded at least ten times. The chain couples TRBV11-1 to TRBJ2-1, with 9 bases fitting TRBD1. Trimming removed 5 bases from V and 8 bases from J; junction bases left unmatched: 13. This CDR3 comprises 16 residues. Germline-derived CDR1 and CDR2 are SGHAT and FQDESV (reference sequence). The CDR3 loop reads CASSEVGQGVRHEQFF. For the CDR3, the DNA is TGTGCCAGCAGCGAAGTGGGACAGGGAGTTCGGCATGAGCAGTTCTTC. Variable domain in full (rest from reference TRBV11-1 and TRBJ2-1): EAEVAQSPRYKITEKSQAVAFWCDPISGHATLYWYRQILGQGPELLVQFQDESVVDDSQLPKDRFSAERLKGVDSTLKIQPAELGDSAMYLCASSEVGQGVRHEQFFGPGTRLTVL.

This clonotype was detected only a few times. This chain uses TRBV29-1 with TRBJ2-6, with a tentative D call TRBD1 (6 bases). Deletions cut 3 bases from V and 1 base from J, with 13 bases between. Germline lookup yields CDR1 SQVTM and CDR2 ANQGSEA. This CDR3 has 16 residues. The CDR3 spells CSVDGRGTSGANVLTF. Here the CDR3 DNA reads TGCAGCGTTGACGGCAGGGGAACGTCTGGGGCCAACGTCCTGACTTTC.

This clonotype was seen many times. The J gene is TRBJ1-1, the V gene TRBV20-1; the match to TRBD1 covers 9 bases. This CDR3 has 15 residues. Looked up from germline, CDR1 is DFQATT and CDR2 is SNEGSKA (reference sequence). With V trimmed by 0 bases and J by 3 bases, 5 bases remained unmatched. CDR3: CSARDLQGADTEAFF. The CDR3 DNA reads as TGCAGTGCTAGAGACCTACAGGGGGCGGACACTGAAGCTTTCTTT.

This clonotype was picked up many times. V gene TRBV4-2 combines with J gene TRBJ1-6, with D possibly TRBD1 on 5 matching bases. Trimming took 0 bases from V and 8 from J, leaving 17 bases between them. The CDR3 runs to 17 residues. In germline, CDR1 is LGHNA, CDR2 YNFKEQ. The CDR3 reads CASSQDPREGLHSPLHF. The DNA for the CDR3 is TGTGCCAGCAGCCAAGATCCCCGGGAGGGGCTACATTCACCCCTCCACTTT.

This clonotype was seen at least ten times. The rearrangement joins TRBV20-1 to TRBJ1-5, with 8 bases that match TRBD1. V was pared by 0 bases and J by 2 bases, with 6 bases of the junction left unmatched. The CDR3 is 16 residues long. Germline-derived CDR1 and CDR2 are DFQATT and SNEGSKA (reference sequence). Here the CDR3 reads CSAREVTGAGNQPQHF. CDR3 DNA: TGCAGTGCTAGAGAGGTGACAGGGGCGGGCAATCAGCCCCAGCATTTT.

The rearrangement joins TRBV19 to TRBJ1-2, with D unclear. The germline V and J ends were trimmed by 6 bases and 4 bases, with 12 bases remaining between them. The CDR3 is 13 amino acids. In germline, CDR1 is LNHDA, CDR2 SQIVND (reference sequence). The CDR3 sequence is CASRSAGGYGYTF. The DNA for the CDR3 is TGTGCCAGTAGATCGGCTGGCGGCTATGGCTACACCTTC. The complete variable domain, with remaining parts taken from reference TRBV19 and TRBJ1-2, reads DGGITQSPKYLFRKEGQNVTLSCEQNLNHDAMYWYRQDPGQGLRLIYYSQIVNDFQKGDIAEGYSVSREKKESFPLTVTSAQKNPTAFYLCASRSAGGYGYTFGSGTRLTVV.

This clonotype is labeled as medium-sized. V is TRBV20-1 and J is TRBJ1-6; D ambiguous. Germline CDR1 DFQATT, CDR2 SNEGSKA (reference sequence). Trimming pared 0 bases from V and 4 bases from J, leaving 16 bases between. This CDR3 has 17 amino acids. The CDR3 sequence: CSARDLLGGGYNSPLHF. CDR3 in DNA: TGCAGTGCTAGAGATCTCTTGGGTGGAGGGTATAATTCACCCCTCCACTTT.

Ten or more counts support this clonotype. The V call is TRBV6-5, the J call TRBJ2-5; D uncertain. The CDR3 is made up of 15 amino acids. Per the germline V gene, CDR1 is MNHEY and CDR2 is SVGAGI. V was shortened by 5 bases and J by 2 bases, with 15 bases between the two germline ends. In nucleotides, the CDR3 is TGTGCCAGCAGTCCCGGTGTTCTTCTACAAGAGACCCAGTACTTC. Amino acids: CASSPGVLLQETQYF.

This rearrangement joins TRBV20-1 to TRBJ1-2; TRBD1 is a possible D gene (5 bases). This CDR3 contains 16 residues. Trimming removed 6 bases at V and 3 bases at J, with 23 bases between. The germline V gene encodes CDR1 DFQATT and CDR2 SNEGSKA (reference sequence). CDR3 residues: CSARATGPQLHYGYTF. CDR3 DNA: TGCAGTGCCAGGGCAACAGGACCGCAGTTGCACTATGGCTACACCTTC.

There are many counts of this clonotype. The chain combines TRBV7-6 with TRBJ2-7, with D tentatively TRBD1 (5 bases). Trimming removed 5 bases at V and 3 bases at J, with 23 bases between. This CDR3 has 17 residues. From germline, CDR1 is SGHVS and CDR2 FNYEAQ. In DNA, the CDR3 is TGTGCCAGCAGCCACAAACTCGACAGAATGATTTTCTACGAGCAGTACTTC. Translated, it gives CASSHKLDRMIFYEQYF.

The rearrangement uses TRBV10-3 and TRBJ1-2; no clear D. Per germline, CDR1 ENHRY and CDR2 SYGVKD. Trimming removed 0 bases at V and 8 bases at J, with 10 bases between. The CDR3 is made up of 13 amino acids. The CDR3 reads CAISESTERGYTF. DNA of the CDR3: TGTGCCATCAGTGAGTCAACAGAAAGAGGCTACACCTTC.

This clonotype was seen only a few times. The V gene is TRBV18, the J gene TRBJ1-6; possible D gene TRBD1, 5 bases. This CDR3 spans 17 amino acids. Germline V lookup: CDR1 KGHSH, CDR2 LQKENI. V dropped 1 base and J dropped 9 bases, with 19 bases sitting between them. The CDR3 bases are TGTGCCAGCTCACCACGTGGGAGTGGAGCAGGGACTTCACCCCTCCACTTT. Translating gives CASSPRGSGAGTSPLHF.

The V gene is TRBV29-1, the J gene TRBJ2-7, with 7 bases identical to TRBD1. Germline V lookup: CDR1 SQVTM, CDR2 ANQGSEA. The junction had 7 bases not matched to a gene; V was cut back by 6 bases and J by 5 bases. The CDR3 contains 12 residues. The CDR3 DNA sequence: TGCAGCGTGGTGACAGGGTACCACGAGCAGTACTTC. Amino acids: CSVVTGYHEQYF.

This clonotype has ten or more counts. The chain carries TRBV12-3 or TRBV12-4 and TRBJ2-4; D perhaps matches TRBD2 (5 bases). The CDR3 has 14 amino acids. The V end lost 5 bases, the J end lost 6 bases, and 14 bases lay between the germline ends. CDR3 residues: CASSPFDRGNIQYF. The DNA of the CDR3 is TGTGCCAGCAGTCCCTTCGACCGGGGAAACATTCAGTACTTC.

The sample holds a few counts of this clonotype. J is TRBJ1-5 and V is TRBV7-9; the D gene is possibly TRBD1 (5 bases). The CDR3 has 15 residues. Germline V gene data show CDR1 as SEHNR and CDR2 as FQNEAQ (reference sequence). V lost 1 base and J 0 bases, leaving 7 bases between the germline ends. CDR3 in amino acids: CASSLVGASNQPQHF. In nucleotides, the CDR3 is TGTGCCAGCAGCTTAGTCGGGGCTAGCAATCAGCCCCAGCATTTT. Full variable domain (outside the CDR3, taken from reference TRBV7-9 and TRBJ1-5): DTGVSQNPRHKITKRGQNVTFRCDPISEHNRLYWYRQTLGQGPEFLTYFQNEAQLEKSRLLSDRFSAERPKGSFSTLEIQRTEQGDSAMYLCASSLVGASNQPQHFGDGTRLSIL.

The gene calls are TRBV7-2 and TRBJ1-5; no clear D. Between the trimmed V and J ends, which lost 5 bases and 3 bases, there was a span of 11 bases. The CDR3 extends over 14 amino acids. The germline CDR1 and CDR2 sequences are SGHTA and FQGNSA. CDR3 protein: CASSTRVVNQPQHF. CDR3 DNA sequence: TGTGCCAGCAGCACTAGGGTGGTCAATCAGCCCCAGCATTTT.

This clonotype was found many times. The chain uses TRBV6-5 and TRBJ2-3; D is perhaps TRBD2 (5 bases). This CDR3 contains 13 residues. The ends were cut back, 6 bases at V and 2 bases at J, with 9 bases in the middle. Looked up from germline, CDR1 is MNHEY and CDR2 is SVGAGI. CDR3 DNA: TGTGCCAGCAGCCGCGGGTCCACAGATACGCAGTATTTT. This gives the protein CASSRGSTDTQYF.

There are a few counts of this clonotype. V and J are TRBV6-5 and TRBJ1-5; the D gene is possibly TRBD1 (6 bases). Germline loops: CDR1 MNHEY, CDR2 SVGAGI. This CDR3 has 12 residues. Trimming took 7 bases from V and 5 from J, leaving 9 bases between them. CDR3 sequence reads: CASKGGDQPQHF. The CDR3 nucleotides are TGTGCCAGCAAGGGGGGGGATCAGCCCCAGCATTTT.